These 4 T cell receptor beta chains were all obtained from the same sample, sequenced in a study of regulatory T cells in long-lasting Graves disease. Investigators prepared the TCR beta libraries by applying iRepertoire HTBI primers and Arm-PCR of CDR3 regions. TCRdb redid the calling of the multiplex PCR reads with MiXCR, one entry per CDR3 protein. This table holds hundreds of thousands of distinct CDR3 sequences, around 15% found once. Time point meaning: newly diagnosed GD, antithyroid drugs for less than 3 months. Preparation of the TCR library used RNA extracted from PBMCs. The same data also contributed to another study, on T cells in Graves' hyperthyroidism and ophthalmopathy.

Sequencing used peripheral blood mononuclear cells (PBMCs), obtained at new diagnosis, from a patient treated with antithyroid drugs. The receptors were sampled from a woman aged 25-40 years with Graves disease.

The chain joins TRBV2 to TRBJ2-5; no reliable D call. Judging by the DNA end, TRBJ2-4 fits better; the J call may be wrong. The CDR3 is made up of 14 amino acids. Germline V gives CDR1 SNHLY, CDR2 FYNNEI. The CDR3 loop reads CASSGIAEENIQYF. The CDR3 DNA reads as TGTGCCAGCAGTGGAATAGCCGAGGAAAACATTCAGTACTTC.

In this sample, this clonotype turned up a few times. The chain has TRBV7-9 and TRBJ2-5; tentatively, D is TRBD2 (5 bases). The CDR3 runs 13 residues. The germline V and J ends were trimmed by 5 bases and 5 bases, with 12 bases remaining between them. Germline loops: CDR1 SEHNR, CDR2 FQNEAQ (reference sequence). CDR3 sequence reads: CASSVLVTETQYF. The CDR3 bases are TGTGCCAGCAGCGTACTAGTCACGGAGACCCAGTACTTC.

In the case of this clonotype: A much larger clone differs from this one at a single base, so this may be a read error. V gene TRBV24-1 combines with J gene TRBJ2-1, with 11 bases lining up with TRBD2. Looked up from germline, CDR1 is KGHDR and CDR2 is SFDVKD. This CDR3 has 16 amino acids. V shed 4 bases and J 5 bases; nucleotides not matched to a gene: 6. CDR3 region: CATSDLTSGDHNEQFF. The CDR3 DNA sequence: TGTGCCACCAGTGACTTGACTAGCGGGGATCACAATGAGCAGTTCTTC.

This clonotype was picked up a small number of times. This chain joins TRBV13 and TRBJ2-2, with a tentative D call TRBD2 (5 bases). CDR1 and CDR2 from the germline V gene are PRHDT and FYEKMQ (reference sequence). The CDR3 runs to 14 residues. V lost 6 bases and J 6 bases, leaving 14 bases between the germline ends. CDR3 sequence reads: CASRRASRAGELFF. CDR3 nucleotide sequence: TGTGCCAGCAGGAGGGCCTCGCGGGCCGGGGAGCTGTTTTTT.